Listed here is a single T cell receptor beta chain. The data were produced by immunoSEQ multiplex PCR, yet TCRdb's version contains in-frame clones alone and is incomplete. In the table there are over 150,000 clones, 88% of which are singletons. This sample was included in a study of T cell responses to AZD1222 COVID-19 vaccine. There are 19 residues in the CDR3. Germline V lookup: CDR1 SGHTA, CDR2 FQGTGA. V gave up 5 bases and J gave up 2 bases, with 28 bases separating them. Specimen: peripheral blood, collected 28 days after the second AZD1222 dose. This chain uses TRBV7-3 with TRBJ2-7; D may be TRBD1 (6 bases). This sequence originates from an adult who received the AZD1222 COVID-19 vaccine. The CDR3 region is CASSVKPHPRGDSAYEQYF. The CDR3 bases are TGTGCCAGCAGCGTAAAACCGCACCCCAGGGGAGACTCTGCCTACGAGCAGTACTTC.